Listed below are T cell receptor beta chains from one sample, sequenced in a study of metastatic and nonmetastatic thyroid tumors. TCRdb redid the clone calls on the PCR reads using MiXCR. The sample lists about 30,000 clones; 20% to 25% were seen once. Input material: blood. Receptors were obtained from a female donor with papillary thyroid cancer or a benign thyroid nodule (not recorded which). Some clones in this sample may be carry-over from other donors' samples. Both conserved end residues are part of each CDR3. The order of the fields is clone size, D gene, J gene, V gene, CDR3 protein, CDR3 DNA. D genes are given only for firm matches. A clone size is listed for some rows: how often the clone was seen (once, few, many), or a class if it is expanded.

-,-,TRBJ2-7,TRBV5-1,CASSLTGSHEQYF,TGCGCCAGCAGCTTAACAGGGTCCCACGAGCAGTACTTC
many,-,TRBJ1-1,TRBV19,CASFQGGSTEAFF,TGTGCCAGTTTTCAGGGCGGGAGCACTGAAGCTTTCTTT
few,-,TRBJ2-2,TRBV6-2/TRBV6-3,CASSLGEAGELFF,TGTGCCAGCAGTTTAGGGGAGGCCGGGGAGCTGTTTTTT
-,-,TRBJ1-4,TRBV15,CASSLSVVLEKKLFF,TGTGCCAGCAGCTTAAGCGTGGTATTAGAGAAAAAACTGTTTTTT
few,-,TRBJ2-6,TRBV2,CASRSGANVLTF,TGTGCCAGCAGGTCTGGGGCCAACGTCCTGACTTTC
few,-,TRBJ2-2,TRBV4-1,CASSLGTYGELFF,TGCGCCAGCAGCCTAGGGACGTACGGGGAGCTGTTTTTT
-,TRBD1,TRBJ2-6,TRBV6-2/TRBV6-3,CASTQPGQGTGANVLTF,TGTGCCAGCACCCAACCCGGACAGGGGACTGGGGCCAACGTCCTGACTTTC
few,TRBD1,TRBJ1-3,TRBV15,CATSRVQGASRNTIYF,TGTGCCACCAGCAGAGTACAGGGGGCGAGCAGAAACACCATATATTTT
medium-sized,-,TRBJ1-2,TRBV6-1,CASPTTRNYYGYTF,TGTGCCAGCCCGACCACACGGAACTACTATGGCTACACCTTC
-,TRBD1,TRBJ1-2,TRBV30,CAWSTGQGATF,TGTGCCTGGAGTACCGGACAGGGAGCTACCTTC
many,-,TRBJ2-5,TRBV7-8,CASRIGDSMGETQYF,TGTGCCAGCAGAATAGGGGACTCTATGGGGGAGACCCAGTACTTC
many,-,TRBJ2-3,TRBV27,CASSLELEGTDTQYF,TGTGCCAGCAGTTTAGAACTAGAGGGCACAGATACGCAGTATTTT
-,-,TRBJ2-2,TRBV10-1,CASSGELTGELFF,TGCGCCAGCAGTGGGGAATTAACCGGGGAGCTGTTTTTT
-,-,TRBJ1-1,TRBV6-1,CASRFYWGFEAFF,TGTGCCAGCAGATTTTACTGGGGATTTGAAGCTTTCTTT
many,TRBD1,TRBJ1-1,TRBV4-2,CASSPRQGENTEAFF,TGTGCCAGCAGCCCCCGACAGGGAGAGAACACTGAAGCTTTCTTT
-,-,TRBJ2-3,TRBV30,CAWRSLSGDTQYF,TGTGCCTGGAGATCCCTCTCGGGGGATACGCAGTATTTT
medium-sized,TRBD2,TRBJ2-7,TRBV12-3/TRBV12-4,CASSLGASGYEQYF,TGTGCCAGCAGTTTAGGTGCTAGCGGGTACGAGCAGTACTTC
-,TRBD2,TRBJ2-2,TRBV4-2,CASSQVAGGYTGELFF,TGTGCCAGCAGCCAAGTAGCGGGAGGGTACACCGGGGAGCTGTTTTTC
-,-,TRBJ1-4,TRBV20-1,CSARDRQEKLFF,TGCAGTGCTAGGGACAGACAGGAAAAACTGTTTTTT
-,TRBD1,TRBJ1-2,TRBV27,CASIFGDRSGYTF,TGTGCCAGCATATTTGGGGACAGGTCTGGCTACACCTTC
-,-,TRBJ2-1,TRBV5-1,CASSLAGRFYNEQFF,TGCGCCAGCAGCTTGGCCGGTCGGTTTTACAATGAGCAGTTCTTC
many,-,TRBJ1-6,TRBV6-6,CASSYGNSPLHF,TGTGCCAGCAGTTACGGCAATTCACCCCTCCACTTT
many,-,TRBJ2-7,TRBV18,CASSPEPFDTYEQYF,TGTGCCAGCTCACCCGAGCCTTTTGATACCTACGAGCAGTACTTC
many,TRBD2,TRBJ2-5,TRBV7-6,CASSSRLSGREETQYF,TGTGCCAGCAGCTCCCGCCTAAGCGGGAGGGAAGAGACCCAGTACTTC
medium-sized,TRBD1,TRBJ1-6,TRBV6-8,CASSYGRGQGAFSPLHF,TGTGCCAGCAGTTACGGTCGGGGACAGGGTGCCTTTTCACCCCTCCACTTT
few,-,TRBJ2-2,TRBV6-1,CASSELAKNTGELFF,TGTGCCAGCAGTGAGCTAGCGAAGAACACCGGGGAGCTGTTTTTT
medium-sized,-,TRBJ2-2,TRBV27,CASIGRQNTGELFF,TGTGCCAGCATCGGCAGGCAGAACACCGGGGAGCTGTTTTTT
-,-,TRBJ2-2,TRBV19,CASSIGGSNTGELFF,TGTGCCAGTAGTATTGGCGGGTCGAACACCGGGGAGCTGTTTTTT
few,-,TRBJ1-5,TRBV2,CASSGGTSGQPQHF,TGTGCCAGCAGTGGTGGGACGTCCGGGCAGCCCCAGCATTTT
-,-,TRBJ2-7,TRBV24-1,CATSDSTVGFHVQYF,TGTGCCACCAGTGATTCGACAGTGGGTTTTCACGTGCAGTACTTC
once,TRBD1,TRBJ2-4,TRBV3-1,CAGSQDRSIQGALAKNIQYF,TGTGCCGGCAGCCAAGATCGGTCAATACAGGGGGCCCTAGCCAAAAACATTCAGTACTTC
many,-,TRBJ1-2,TRBV15,CATSRDHTGPTF,TGTGCCACCAGCAGAGATCATACGGGGCCTACCTTC
many,-,TRBJ2-2,TRBV11-2,CASSPGRSNTGELFF,TGTGCCAGCAGCCCGGGGCGGTCGAACACCGGGGAGCTGTTTTTT
once,-,TRBJ2-2,TRBV5-1,CASSPLSGTGSGELFF,TGCGCCAGCAGCCCGTTAAGCGGAACAGGTTCCGGGGAGCTGTTTTTT
-,TRBD1,TRBJ2-2,TRBV9,CASSERGQGLTGELFF,TGTGCCAGCAGCGAGCGGGGACAGGGCTTAACCGGGGAGCTGTTTTTT
many,-,TRBJ2-1,TRBV4-3,CASSQDGDNEQFF,TGCGCCAGCAGCCAAGATGGGGATAATGAGCAGTTCTTC
-,TRBD2,TRBJ2-2,TRBV19,CASSVMIAGDNTGELFF,TGTGCCAGTAGCGTTATGATAGCGGGGGATAACACCGGGGAGCTGTTTTTT
few,TRBD1,TRBJ2-1,TRBV27,CASTKTGNNEQFF,TGTGCCAGCACCAAGACAGGGAACAATGAGCAGTTCTTC
many,TRBD1,TRBJ2-3,TRBV5-1,CASSTSGGFGTDTQYF,TGCGCCAGCAGCACCTCAGGGGGTTTTGGGACAGATACGCAGTATTTT
many,TRBD2,TRBJ2-1,TRBV20-1,CSARDRTSGMRYNEQFF,TGCAGTGCTAGAGATCGGACTAGCGGGATGAGGTACAATGAGCAGTTCTTC
few,TRBD1,TRBJ2-2,TRBV11-2,CASSPRDRVRTGELFF,TGTGCCAGCAGCCCCCGGGACAGGGTCCGCACCGGGGAGCTGTTTTTT
many,-,TRBJ2-1,TRBV5-6,CASSPGGWAYNEQFF,TGTGCCAGCAGCCCAGGGGGGTGGGCCTACAATGAGCAGTTCTTC
many,-,TRBJ2-1,TRBV6-4,CASSDSSVRLPLGDEQFF,TGTGCCAGCAGTGACTCGAGTGTTCGGCTCCCCCTGGGGGATGAGCAGTTCTTC
many,-,TRBJ1-1,TRBV10-2,CASSGSVEAFF,TGCGCCAGCAGTGGTTCCGTCGAAGCTTTCTTT
many,TRBD1,TRBJ2-1,TRBV7-9,CASSFGTGFNEQFF,TGTGCCAGCAGCTTTGGGACAGGGTTCAATGAGCAGTTCTTC
-,TRBD1,TRBJ1-2,TRBV7-3,CASSLRDRGHSRYGYTF,TGTGCCAGCAGCCTCCGGGACAGGGGGCATTCGCGCTATGGCTACACCTTC
medium-sized,TRBD2,TRBJ2-3,TRBV28,CASSSPPSGGTDTQYF,TGTGCCAGCAGTTCCCCACCTAGCGGGGGGACTGATACGCAGTATTTT
few,TRBD1,TRBJ1-6,TRBV6-1,CASSEGTGGNSPLHF,TGTGCCAGCAGTGAGGGGACAGGCGGCAATTCACCCCTCCACTTT
few,-,TRBJ2-2,TRBV2,CASSVLRVNTGELFF,TGTGCCAGCAGTGTACTGAGGGTTAACACCGGGGAGCTGTTTTTT
few,TRBD2,TRBJ2-5,TRBV6-1,CASSESSGRWETQYF,TGTGCCAGCAGTGAATCTAGCGGGAGATGGGAGACCCAGTACTTC
-,TRBD2,TRBJ2-1,TRBV24-1,CATSDLRTSGTYNEQFF,TGTGCCACCAGTGATCTTAGGACTAGCGGGACCTACAATGAGCAGTTCTTC
many,-,TRBJ2-5,TRBV3-1,CASSVDSRAETQYF,TGTGCCAGCAGCGTCGACAGTAGGGCAGAGACCCAGTACTTC
many,-,TRBJ1-1,TRBV15,CATSRVGTEAFF,TGTGCCACCAGCAGAGTCGGCACTGAAGCTTTCTTT
few,-,TRBJ1-6,TRBV10-1,CASSEGINSPLHF,TGCGCCAGCAGTGAGGGGATCAATTCACCCCTCCACTTT
-,-,TRBJ2-3,TRBV11-3,CASSNTLTGTDTQYF,TGTGCCAGCAGCAATACCCTAACAGGGACAGATACGCAGTATTTT